The next 13 T cell receptor beta chains were all read from a single sample in a study of OX40 agonist ivuxolimab in advanced cancers. Only in-frame clones appear in the TCRdb table, and some are missing; sequencing was by immunoSEQ multiplex PCR. Among more than 50,000 clones listed, 70% to 80% were seen once. The material was CD4+ or CD8+ T cells sorted from blood, obtained in a trial of the OX40 agonist ivuxolimab. The receptor source for this set is an adult with an advanced solid tumor such as melanoma, head and neck, liver or kidney cancer.

This clone was detected only once. This CDR3 reads CASSVAEGNYNEQFF. CDR3 DNA: TGTGCCAGCAGCGTAGCTGAGGGGAATTACAATGAGCAGTTCTTC. The chain combines TRBV9 with TRBJ2-1; D possibly uses TRBD1 or TRBD2 (5 bases each). Germline V gene data show CDR1 as SGDLS and CDR2 as YYNGEE. This CDR3 has 15 residues. V was trimmed by 0 bases and J by 4 bases, leaving 11 bases between them.

This clone has more than one count but fewer than ten. The chain couples TRBV2 to TRBJ1-1, with a possible D match to TRBD1 (5 bases). CDR1 and CDR2 from the germline V gene are SNHLY and FYNNEI. This CDR3 contains 14 residues. V was clipped by 8 bases and J by 1 base, with 14 bases between them. This chain's CDR3 is CASYYRSSNTEAFF. Written as DNA, the CDR3 is TGTGCCAGCTACTACAGGTCTTCGAACACTGAAGCTTTCTTT.

The chain couples TRBV5-1 to TRBJ2-1; TRBD1 matches at 8 bases. The CDR3 spans 15 residues. V lost 4 bases and J lost 2; bases outside the gene matches: 5. From germline, CDR1 is SGHRS and CDR2 YFSETQ. The CDR3 reads CASSPDRGTYNEQFF. The CDR3 DNA is TGCGCCAGCAGCCCCGACAGGGGTACCTACAATGAGCAGTTCTTC.

The CDR3 coding sequence is TGTGCCAGCTCACCCGGGACTAGTCGTCGCGAGCAGTACTTC. It yields the protein CASSPGTSRREQYF. The rearrangement joins TRBV18 to TRBJ2-7; TRBD2 matches 8 bases. The CDR3 length is 14 residues. V was clipped by 3 bases and J by 6 bases; unmatched bases: 7. Germline CDR1 reads KGHSH; CDR2 reads LQKENI.

This clone was detected once. V usage is TRBV19 and J usage is TRBJ2-7, with TRBD2 identical over 8 bases. This CDR3 is built from 15 residues. With 1 base clipped from V and 0 bases from J, the junction kept 2 bases outside the gene matches. Germline V lookup: CDR1 LNHDA, CDR2 SQIVND (reference sequence). The CDR3 protein is CASSIGLANSYEQYF. The CDR3 DNA sequence: TGTGCCAGTAGTATAGGACTAGCGAACTCCTACGAGCAGTACTTC. The full variable domain, in which reference TRBV19 and TRBJ2-7 provide the parts outside the CDR3, is DGGITQSPKYLFRKEGQNVTLSCEQNLNHDAMYWYRQDPGQGLRLIYYSQIVNDFQKGDIAEGYSVSREKKESFPLTVTSAQKNPTAFYLCASSIGLANSYEQYFGPGTRLTVT.

The chain recombines TRBV10-1 with TRBJ2-7; the D is unclear. V dropped 4 bases and J dropped 0 bases, with 10 bases sitting between them. Germline CDR1 reads WNHNN; CDR2 reads SYGVQD (reference sequence). This CDR3 region has 14 residues. CDR3 bases: TGCGCCAGCAGTGGGTCTATCCCCTCCTACGAGCAGTACTTC. This codes for CASSGSIPSYEQYF.

V usage is TRBV4-3 and J usage is TRBJ1-4; D ambiguous. V lost 0 bases to trimming and J lost 11 bases, with 13 bases between them. This CDR3 contains 14 residues. CDR1 and CDR2 from the germline V gene are LGHNA and YSLEER. In nucleotides, the CDR3 is TGCGCCAGCAGCCAAGATCGTCAAGTCGGGAAACTGTTTTTT. This gives the protein CASSQDRQVGKLFF.

This rearrangement joins TRBV27 to TRBJ2-5; 14 positions agree with TRBD2. This CDR3 has 16 amino acids. Germline CDR1 reads MNHEY; CDR2 reads SMNVEV (reference sequence). V lost 0 bases, J lost 4 bases, and 1 base stayed unmatched. The CDR3 DNA reads TGTGCCAGCAGTTTATCGGGGACTAGCGGGGGAGAGACCCAGTACTTC. Its translation is CASSLSGTSGGETQYF.

The CDR3 loop reads CASRIRDGGFEAFF. CDR3 bases: TGTGCCAGCAGAATTAGGGACGGGGGGTTTGAAGCTTTCTTT. This chain connects TRBV6-5 to TRBJ1-1; TRBD1 might be the D (5 bases). CDR3 length: 14 amino acids. The V gene's germline CDR1 is MNHEY and CDR2 SVGAGI. The germline V and J ends were trimmed by 6 bases and 7 bases, with 18 bases remaining between them.

This CDR3 is CASSIKGNTEAFF. For the CDR3, the DNA is TGTGCCAGTAGTATAAAGGGGAACACTGAAGCTTTCTTT. The chain recombines TRBV19 with TRBJ1-1; D remains ambiguous. The CDR3 sequence is 13 residues long. Germline CDR1 LNHDA, CDR2 SQIVND (reference sequence). With 2 bases removed from V and 1 base from J, the gap between germline ends came to 5 bases. The complete variable domain, with remaining parts taken from reference TRBV19 and TRBJ1-1, reads DGGITQSPKYLFRKEGQNVTLSCEQNLNHDAMYWYRQDPGQGLRLIYYSQIVNDFQKGDIAEGYSVSREKKESFPLTVTSAQKNPTAFYLCASSIKGNTEAFFGQGTRLTVV.

This clone appeared a few times. The genes are TRBV12-5 and TRBJ1-3, with a possible D match to TRBD1 (5 bases). The V and J ends lost 5 bases and 4 bases respectively, with 12 bases between them. The germline gives CDR1 LGHNT, CDR2 FRNRAP. CDR3 length: 14 amino acids. CDR3 loop: CASGRGAPGNTIYF. For the CDR3, the DNA is TGTGCTAGTGGTCGAGGGGCGCCCGGAAACACCATATATTTT.

This chain uses TRBV10-1 with TRBJ2-1; tentative D call: TRBD1 (6 bases). The CDR3 loop spans 16 amino acids. Looked up from germline, CDR1 is WNHNN and CDR2 is SYGVQD (reference sequence). The ends were cut back, 0 bases at V and 5 bases at J, with 14 bases in the middle. In DNA form, the CDR3 reads TGCGCCAGCAGTGAGTCGTTGGGGGCGCTGGACAATGAGCAGTTCTTC. It is translated as CASSESLGALDNEQFF.

The CDR3 sequence is CASRSGAWEQYF. As DNA, the CDR3 is TGTGCCAGTAGGTCAGGGGCCTGGGAGCAGTACTTC. The V and J genes are TRBV19 and TRBJ2-7; D is perhaps TRBD1 (6 bases). This CDR3 is 12 amino acids long. CDR1 is LNHDA and CDR2 is SQIVND in the germline V gene (reference sequence). The V end lost 6 bases, the J end lost 7 bases, and 13 bases lay between the germline ends.